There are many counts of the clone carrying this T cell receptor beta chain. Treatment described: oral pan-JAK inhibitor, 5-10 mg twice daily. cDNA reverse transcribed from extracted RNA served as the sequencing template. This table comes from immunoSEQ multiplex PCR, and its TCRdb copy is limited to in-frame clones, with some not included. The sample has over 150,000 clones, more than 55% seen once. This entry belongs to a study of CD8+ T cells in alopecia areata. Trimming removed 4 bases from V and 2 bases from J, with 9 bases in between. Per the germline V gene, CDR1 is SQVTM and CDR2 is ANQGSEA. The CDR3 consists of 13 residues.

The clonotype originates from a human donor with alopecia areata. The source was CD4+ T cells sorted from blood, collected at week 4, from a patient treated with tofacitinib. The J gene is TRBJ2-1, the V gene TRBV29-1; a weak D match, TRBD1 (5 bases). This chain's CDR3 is CSVGGRAYNEQFF. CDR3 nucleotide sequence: TGCAGCGTTGGAGGCAGGGCCTACAATGAGCAGTTCTTC.